The next 10 T cell receptor beta chains were all read from a single sample in a study of response to subunit inactivated influenza vaccine. TCRdb re-analysed the RT-PCR reads in MiXCR, keeping a single row per CDR3 protein. The repertoire holds approximately 230,000 distinct CDR3 sequences, with 10% to 15% as singletons. Sample: non-naive T cells sorted from PBMCs, taken around 15 days before vaccination. The source of these receptors is a man over 45 who received an inactivated influenza vaccine.

This chain joins TRBV7-9 and TRBJ2-3, with 8 bases fitting TRBD2. This CDR3 region has 20 residues. The J segment lost 1 base and the V segment lost 1 base, leaving 16 bases of the junction unmatched. The germline V gene encodes CDR1 SEHNR and CDR2 FQNEAQ (reference sequence). This chain's CDR3 is CASSLVGGAGGALGTDTQYF. CDR3 bases: TGTGCCAGCAGCTTAGTGGGCGGCGCGGGGGGTGCCCTGGGCACAGATACGCAGTATTTT.

The V call is TRBV4-3, the J call TRBJ2-7, with D perhaps matching TRBD2 (7 bases). Trimming removed 4 bases at V and 2 bases at J, with 21 bases between. Germline V CDR1 and CDR2: LGHNA, YSLEER. The CDR3 is 17 amino acids. The CDR3 nucleotides read TGCGCCAGCAGCCGCATAGACAGAACAGGGAGGGCCTACGAGCAGTACTTC. Protein: CASSRIDRTGRAYEQYF.

This clonotype was seen more than once but under ten times. The gene calls are TRBV4-1 and TRBJ2-1; D remains ambiguous. The V end lost 4 bases, the J end lost 3 bases, and 13 bases lay between the germline ends. The CDR3 consists of 15 residues. From germline, CDR1 is MGHRA and CDR2 YSYEKL. In DNA form, the CDR3 reads TGCGCCAGCAGCCGGGCGTCTCAGGTCTACAATGAGCAGTTCTTC. Translating gives CASSRASQVYNEQFF.

V gene TRBV28 combines with J gene TRBJ2-2; 12 bases fit TRBD1. This CDR3 is 16 amino acids long. Germline CDR1 is MDHEN and CDR2 is SYDVKM. Losses at the gene ends were 6 bases for V and 6 bases for J; bases not matched to a gene: 8. The DNA for the CDR3 is TGTGCCAGCAGCCAATCGGGACAGGGGGCAGCCGGGGAGCTGTTTTTT. This codes for CASSQSGQGAAGELFF.

This sequence joins TRBV20-1 and TRBJ1-1, with D perhaps matching TRBD1 (5 bases). Trimming removed 5 bases at V and 3 bases at J, with 19 bases between. Germline lookup yields CDR1 DFQATT and CDR2 SNEGSKA (reference sequence). CDR3 length: 15 amino acids. The CDR3 DNA is TGCAGTGCTCCTCGCGGGGGTCTGGGGGACACTGAAGCTTTCTTT. Translation gives CSAPRGGLGDTEAFF.

Only a few counts were recorded for this clonotype. This chain connects TRBV5-1 to TRBJ2-5; 8 bases line up with TRBD2. V dropped 0 bases and J dropped 5; count of bases not matched to a gene: 12. This CDR3 comprises 17 residues. CDR1 and CDR2 from the germline V gene are SGHRS and YFSETQ. The CDR3 loop is CASSLANTAGALETQYF. CDR3 sequence (DNA): TGCGCCAGCAGCTTGGCGAATACAGCGGGGGCTTTGGAGACCCAGTACTTC.

V usage is TRBV30 and J usage is TRBJ2-2; no clear D. The CDR3 has 14 amino acids. Germline CDR1 and CDR2: GTSNPN and SVGIG (reference sequence). Trimming removed 2 bases at V and 1 base at J, with 8 bases between. The CDR3 reads CAWSRPGNTGELFF. The CDR3 nucleotides are TGTGCCTGGAGTAGGCCAGGGAACACCGGGGAGCTGTTTTTT.

This chain joins TRBV20-1 and TRBJ1-2; TRBD1 might be the D (6 bases). Trimming took 5 bases from V and 1 from J, leaving 14 bases between them. Germline V gives CDR1 DFQATT, CDR2 SNEGSKA (reference sequence). The CDR3 is 14 residues long. The CDR3 region has the DNA TGCAGTGCTCATCAACAGGGAATTAACTATGGCTACACCTTC. This codes for CSAHQQGINYGYTF.

This clonotype was counted between two and nine times. V usage is TRBV29-1 and J usage is TRBJ1-2, with no clear D. V was pared by 5 bases and J by 5 bases, with 6 bases between. The CDR3 length is 10 residues. In germline, CDR1 is SQVTM, CDR2 ANQGSEA. DNA of the CDR3: TGCAGCGTTCTCGGGTATGGCTACACCTTC. This translates into CSVLGYGYTF.

The CDR3, as DNA: TGTGCCAGCCGATCAGGGGGCGTAGAGACCCAGTACTTC. Its protein product is CASRSGGVETQYF. The chain uses TRBV12-3 or TRBV12-4 and TRBJ2-5; 8 bases match TRBD1. V trimming: 8 bases; J trimming: 4 bases; junction bases outside the gene matches: 6. The CDR3 has 13 residues.